The 27 T cell receptor beta chains listed next were all sequenced from one sample in a study of T cells after yellow fever vaccination. TCRdb reprocessed the 5' RACE reads with MiXCR, giving one entry per CDR3 protein. Of 250,000 to 400,000 distinct CDR3 sequences in the sample, over 4% are singletons; the top ten hold around 24%. The input for sequencing was PBMCs, taken 5 days after the yellow fever booster vaccination. These receptor sequences come from a man aged 18 to 35 who received the YFV17D yellow fever vaccine.

CDR3 coding DNA: TGTGCCAGCAGCTTGGTAGCGTCTCTGATTAATGAGCAGTTCTTC. Its translation: CASSLVASLINEQFF. The rearrangement links TRBV5-4 to TRBJ2-1, with D possibly matching TRBD2 (5 bases). V lost 0 bases and J lost 7, with 14 bases in between. Germline loops: CDR1 SGHNT, CDR2 YYREEE (reference sequence). This CDR3 contains 15 residues.

This clonotype was recorded many times. The chain joins TRBV7-3 to TRBJ2-1; 7 nucleotides line up with TRBD2. This CDR3 has 16 amino acids. The germline V gene encodes CDR1 SGHTA and CDR2 FQGTGA. Trimming cost V 1 base and J 9 bases; bases outside gene matches: 12. CDR3 in DNA: TGTGCCAGCAGCTTAAGTGGCGGGGGATACAATGCTGAGCAGTTCTTC. Its protein is CASSLSGGGYNAEQFF.

In its sample, this clonotype was seen a few times. This chain uses TRBV7-2 with TRBJ1-2; perhaps TRBD1 as D (5 bases). This CDR3 contains 13 residues. Trimming left V 4 bases short and J 2 bases short, with 8 bases between. CDR1 is SGHTA, CDR2 FQGNSA, per germline. The CDR3 loop reads CASSYRQNYGYTF. In nucleotides, the CDR3 is TGTGCCAGCAGCTACCGACAGAACTATGGCTACACCTTC. Complete variable domain (other parts from reference TRBV7-2 and TRBJ1-2): GAGVSQSPSNKVTEKGKDVELRCDPISGHTALYWYRQSLGQGLEFLIYFQGNSAPDKSGLPSDRFSAERTGGSVSTLTIQRTQQEDSAVYLCASSYRQNYGYTFGSGTRLTVV.

The V gene is TRBV4-2, the J gene TRBJ1-2; no clear D gene. The V gene lost 1 base and the J gene lost 4 bases, with 13 bases spanning the gap. The CDR3 is 15 amino acids. Germline V gene data show CDR1 as LGHNA and CDR2 as YNFKEQ. For the CDR3, the DNA is TGTGCCAGCAGCCAAGGGACCGATCCCCGCTATGGCTACACCTTC. Translated, it gives CASSQGTDPRYGYTF.

J is TRBJ1-1 and V is TRBV9; 8 nucleotides align to TRBD1. This CDR3 is 15 amino acids long. The V gene end was trimmed by 3 bases and the J gene end by 6 bases; junction bases not matched to a gene: 10. From germline, CDR1 is SGDLS and CDR2 YYNGEE. The CDR3 spells CASSETGVVDAEAFF. CDR3 coding DNA: TGTGCCAGCAGCGAGACAGGGGTGGTAGACGCTGAAGCTTTCTTT.

This clonotype was observed at least ten times. The chain carries TRBV7-9 and TRBJ2-1; tentatively, D is TRBD1 or TRBD2 (6 bases each). CDR1 is SEHNR and CDR2 is FQNEAQ in the germline V gene (reference sequence). There are 16 residues in the CDR3. Trimming left V 1 base short and J 0 bases short, with 10 bases between. CDR3 in DNA: TGTGCCAGCAGCTTAGTAGGGGGGCGCTCCTACAATGAGCAGTTCTTC. Protein: CASSLVGGRSYNEQFF.

This chain connects TRBV7-2 to TRBJ2-3; the D is unclear. The CDR3 sequence is 14 residues long. The V end lost 2 bases, the J end lost 4 bases, and 10 bases lay between the germline ends. In germline, CDR1 is SGHTA, CDR2 FQGNSA. Here the CDR3 reads CASSLTGGADTQYF. CDR3 nucleotides: TGTGCCAGCAGCTTAACGGGCGGCGCAGATACGCAGTATTTT.

This clonotype was recorded at least ten times. The chain uses TRBV20-1 and TRBJ1-5, with a possible D match to TRBD1 (6 bases). The CDR3 runs 14 residues. Germline CDR1 DFQATT, CDR2 SNEGSKA (reference sequence). V gave up 1 base and J gave up 5 bases, with 12 bases separating them. The CDR3 sequence: CSARGWAGDQPQHF. CDR3 DNA sequence: TGCAGTGCTAGAGGGTGGGCAGGGGATCAGCCCCAGCATTTT.

This clonotype was seen a handful of times. CDR3 amino acids: CSAPSYTEAFF. The CDR3 nucleotides read TGCAGTGCTCCAAGTTACACTGAAGCTTTCTTT. This chain connects TRBV20-1 to TRBJ1-1, with D uncertain. Germline-derived CDR1 and CDR2 are DFQATT and SNEGSKA (reference sequence). V was cut by 5 bases and J by 3 bases, with 7 bases left in between. The CDR3 runs to 11 residues.

The rearrangement uses TRBV5-4 and TRBJ2-7; 9 bases agree with TRBD1. After removal of 4 bases from V and 0 bases from J, the junction contained 8 bases not matched to a gene. CDR3 length: 16 residues. In germline, CDR1 is SGHNT, CDR2 YYREEE (reference sequence). Here the CDR3 DNA reads TGTGCCAGCAGCGCCGGACAGGGGTTGAGCTCCTACGAGCAGTACGTC. This codes for CASSAGQGLSSYEQYV.

This clonotype was detected a few times. This sequence joins TRBV3-1 and TRBJ2-1; 8 bases line up with TRBD2. V lost 2 bases, J lost 9 bases, and 3 bases stayed unmatched. This CDR3 spans 13 amino acids. Germline V gives CDR1 LGHDT, CDR2 YNNKEL (reference sequence). The CDR3 spells CASSQQTSAEQFF. CDR3 bases: TGTGCCAGCAGCCAACAGACTAGCGCTGAGCAGTTCTTC.

Only a few counts were recorded for this clonotype. The V call is TRBV7-6, the J call TRBJ2-7, with 9 bases that match TRBD1. Per the germline V gene, CDR1 is SGHVS and CDR2 is FNYEAQ. J was trimmed by 6 bases and V by 8 bases; bases with no gene match: 11. The CDR3 is 14 amino acids. The CDR3 bases are TGTGCCAGCTCACCGGGACAGGGTATGCTCGAGCAGTACGTC. Its translation is CASSPGQGMLEQYV.

This clonotype is medium-sized (0.01 to 0.1%) in the sample. Relative to the germline gene, one junction end is altered; a read error may explain this. The chain uses TRBV5-1 and TRBJ2-3, with D unresolved. Germline CDR1 SGHRS, CDR2 YFSETQ. The CDR3 spans 11 residues. The CDR3: CASSLTDTQYF. In DNA form, the CDR3 reads TGTGCCAGCAGTTTAACAGATACGCAGTATTTT.

This clonotype was picked up a small number of times. J is TRBJ2-1 and V is TRBV5-4; TRBD1 matches 10 bases. V shed 4 bases and J 7 bases; nucleotides not matched to a gene: 8. Germline CDR1 reads SGHNT; CDR2 reads YYREEE (reference sequence). The CDR3 totals 15 residues. The CDR3 is CASSLRDRGGNEQFF. The CDR3 DNA is TGTGCCAGCAGCCTCCGGGACAGGGGCGGAAATGAGCAGTTCTTC.

This clonotype was seen at least ten times. This chain uses TRBV7-9 with TRBJ1-2; D is ambiguous. The CDR3 is 14 residues long. Germline V gene data show CDR1 as SEHNR and CDR2 as FQNEAQ (reference sequence). The ends were cut back, 3 bases at V and 5 bases at J, with 13 bases in the middle. CDR3 in amino acids: CASSFWAVDYGYTF. Written as DNA, the CDR3 is TGTGCCAGCAGCTTCTGGGCGGTGGATTATGGCTACACCTTC.

The genes are TRBV20-1 and TRBJ1-2; D gene ambiguous. The ends were cut back, 4 bases at V and 4 bases at J, with 16 bases in the middle. The length of the CDR3 is 14 residues. Germline V CDR1 and CDR2: DFQATT, SNEGSKA (reference sequence). The CDR3 DNA reads as TGCAGTGCTACTCACTACTCCCGGGGCTATGGCTACACCTTC. Its protein product is CSATHYSRGYGYTF.

This clonotype was found many times. The chain uses TRBV7-9 and TRBJ1-5; 7 bases match TRBD1. The germline gives CDR1 SEHNR, CDR2 FQNEAQ (reference sequence). V lost 5 bases and J lost 4; bases outside the gene matches: 5. The CDR3 is made up of 14 amino acids. CDR3: CASSGDSLNQPQHF. CDR3 nucleotide sequence: TGTGCCAGCAGCGGGGACAGTTTAAATCAGCCCCAGCATTTT.

This clonotype occurred a few times. This chain joins TRBV4-1 and TRBJ2-7, with D possibly TRBD1 on 6 matching bases. CDR3 length: 15 amino acids. The germline V gene encodes CDR1 MGHRA and CDR2 YSYEKL. The V end was cut by 1 base, the J end by 2 bases, with 12 bases between. The CDR3 region has the DNA TGCGCCAGCAGCCAAGGTTCAGGGGAAGCCTACGAGCAGTACTTC. Translated, it gives CASSQGSGEAYEQYF.

Ten or more counts support this clonotype. V gene TRBV7-6 combines with J gene TRBJ2-7; tentative D call: TRBD2 (5 bases). Between the trimmed V and J ends, which lost 6 bases and 2 bases, there was a span of 17 bases. CDR1 is SGHVS and CDR2 is FNYEAQ in the germline V gene. This CDR3 has 15 residues. DNA for the CDR3: TGTGCCAGCAGTCTAGAGGTGGCGAGGGCCTACGAGCAGTACTTC. It yields the protein CASSLEVARAYEQYF.

V gene TRBV20-1 combines with J gene TRBJ2-5; 9 nucleotides line up with TRBD2. The CDR3 contains 14 residues. V trimming: 0 bases; J trimming: 5 bases; junction bases outside the gene matches: 4. From germline, CDR1 is DFQATT and CDR2 SNEGSKA (reference sequence). Here the CDR3 DNA reads TGCAGTGCTAGAGATCAGCGGGGGGATGAGACCCAGTACTTC. The encoded protein is CSARDQRGDETQYF.

This clonotype was detected many times. The chain links TRBV6-5 to TRBJ1-3; no clear D gene. The CDR3 covers 18 residues. V was shortened by 0 bases and J by 0 bases, with 15 bases between the two germline ends. From germline, CDR1 is MNHEY and CDR2 SVGAGI. CDR3 sequence reads: CASSYSTSAATSGNTIYF. The CDR3 DNA sequence: TGTGCCAGCAGTTACTCGACATCCGCGGCAACCTCTGGAAACACCATATATTTT.

The sample holds a few counts of this clonotype. The CDR3 DNA reads as TGTGCCAGCAGTGGACGAGACAGGGTAATCCCCAATGTCGACAACGAGCAGTACTTC. This sequence encodes CASSGRDRVIPNVDNEQYF. This rearrangement joins TRBV2 to TRBJ2-7, with TRBD1 matching 7 bases. The V and J ends lost 4 bases and 5 bases, in that order; junction bases with no gene match: 23. Germline V gene sequence: CDR1 SNHLY, CDR2 FYNNEI. The CDR3 is 19 residues long.

This clonotype has just a few counts. The V gene is TRBV7-8, the J gene TRBJ1-5; D is undetermined. The CDR3 is made up of 13 amino acids. V lost 1 base and J lost 6, with 7 bases in between. The germline V gene encodes CDR1 SGHVS and CDR2 FQNEAQ. CDR3 sequence reads: CASSLERVQPQHF. The CDR3 DNA reads TGTGCCAGCAGCTTAGAGAGGGTTCAGCCCCAGCATTTT.

This clonotype occurred a few times. The gene calls are TRBV12-3 or TRBV12-4 and TRBJ2-7; D uncertain. The CDR3 extends over 15 amino acids. With 1 base removed from V and 0 bases from J, the gap between germline ends came to 10 bases. CDR3 loop: CASSLDSASSYEQYV. The CDR3 DNA is TGTGCCAGCAGTTTAGACAGTGCGAGCTCCTACGAGCAGTACGTC.

The sample holds many counts of this clonotype. The rearrangement links TRBV24-1 to TRBJ2-1; D remains ambiguous. V was shortened by 4 bases and J by 9 bases, with 9 bases between the two germline ends. Germline V gives CDR1 KGHDR, CDR2 SFDVKD. CDR3 length equals 12 residues. CDR3 nucleotide sequence: TGTGCCACCAGTGACTGGAGTGGTGAGCAGTTCTTC. Its protein is CATSDWSGEQFF.

The chain uses TRBV4-1 and TRBJ1-1, with D unclear. The CDR3 runs to 14 residues. Germline V lookup: CDR1 MGHRA, CDR2 YSYEKL. V shed 1 base and J shed 5 bases, with 11 bases lying between them. CDR3 residues: CASSQVDVVTEAFF. DNA of the CDR3: TGCGCCAGCAGCCAAGTGGACGTGGTGACTGAAGCTTTCTTT.

In its sample, this clonotype was seen a few times. V gene TRBV2 combines with J gene TRBJ2-3, with 7 bases matching TRBD1. The junction had 4 bases not matched to a gene; V was cut back by 8 bases and J by 8 bases. Germline CDR1 SNHLY, CDR2 FYNNEI. This CDR3 region has 11 residues. CDR3 DNA: TGTGCCAGCGCTACAGGGGTTACGCAGTATTTT. Translated: CASATGVTQYF.